This entry lists 29 T cell receptor beta chains sequenced from one sample in a study of blood T cells in healthy people across ages. It was with a sample-barcoded 5' primer and a J-beta primer mix that a second PCR of roughly 7 to 12 cycles was run. TCRdb analysed the 5' RACE reads with MiXCR anew, one entry per CDR3 protein. The sample has over a million distinct CDR3 sequences; 35% to 45% are singletons. The specimen sequenced was blood. These receptors were obtained from a woman younger than 30 in good health.

The rearrangement uses TRBV11-2 and TRBJ2-1, with D unresolved. Germline V gene data show CDR1 as SGHAT and CDR2 as FQNNGV. The CDR3 is made up of 12 amino acids. The V and J ends lost 1 base and 9 bases respectively, with 7 bases between them. CDR3 loop: CASSLGSIEQFF. The CDR3 region has the DNA TGTGCCAGCAGCTTAGGGAGCATTGAGCAGTTCTTC.

Points on this clonotype: Relative to the germline gene, one junction end is altered; a read error may explain this. The V call is TRBV6-1, the J call TRBJ2-7; D is ambiguous. Looked up from germline, CDR1 is MNHNS and CDR2 is SASEGT. This CDR3 is built from 12 residues. The DNA for the CDR3 is TGTGCCAACAGTGAACCAATCTACGAGCAGTACTTC. It is translated as CANSEPIYEQYF.

This clonotype was counted between two and nine times. This sequence joins TRBV9 and TRBJ2-3; tentative D call: TRBD1 (5 bases). CDR3 length: 15 residues. CDR1 and CDR2 (germline): SGDLS, YYNGEE. Between the trimmed V and J ends, which lost 6 bases and 2 bases, there was a span of 16 bases. CDR3 sequence: CASTRLGQSTDTQYF. The CDR3 nucleotides read TGTGCCAGCACGCGATTGGGGCAGTCCACAGATACGCAGTATTTT.

The genes are TRBV27 and TRBJ1-2; 9 nucleotides align to TRBD1. The CDR3 runs to 13 residues. V trimming: 7 bases; J trimming: 6 bases; junction bases outside the gene matches: 6. CDR1 and CDR2 (germline): MNHEY, SMNVEV (reference sequence). DNA of the CDR3: TGTGCCAGCATCTGGGACAGGGTCCATGGCTACACCTTC. Protein sequence: CASIWDRVHGYTF.

This clonotype was counted only a few times. The chain couples TRBV9 to TRBJ2-1; 7 bases agree with TRBD2. Looked up from germline, CDR1 is SGDLS and CDR2 is YYNGEE. V was pared by 2 bases and J by 7 bases, with 6 bases of the junction left unmatched. The CDR3 contains 14 residues. CDR3 amino acids: CASSVAGVVNEQFF. CDR3 nucleotides: TGTGCCAGCAGCGTGGCGGGAGTGGTAAATGAGCAGTTCTTC.

Regarding this clonotype: Its ends do not fully match the called genes, so a read error is possible. The V and J genes are TRBV18 and TRBJ2-3; D uncertain. Germline V gene data show CDR1 as KGHSH and CDR2 as LQKENI. This CDR3 is built from 13 residues. In DNA form, the CDR3 reads TGTGTCAGCTCACCACAGATCACAGATACGCAGTATTTT. It specifies CVSSPQITDTQYF. Combining the CDR3 with reference TRBV18 and TRBJ2-3 gives the whole variable domain NAGVMQNPRHLVRRRGQEARLRCSPMKGHSHVYWYRQLPEEGLKFMVYLQKENIIDESGMPKERFSAEFPKEGPSILRIQQVVRGDSAAYFCVSSPQITDTQYFGPGTRLTVL.

DNA of the CDR3: TGCGCCAGCAGCCAAGAGTTGCCGGGAGGCACTGAAGCTTTCTTT. Encoded protein: CASSQELPGGTEAFF. This rearrangement joins TRBV4-3 to TRBJ1-1; D is ambiguous. CDR3 length: 15 residues. V was shortened by 0 bases and J by 4 bases, with 12 bases between the two germline ends. The germline V gene encodes CDR1 LGHNA and CDR2 YSLEER.

This chain links TRBV30 with TRBJ2-3; TRBD2 is a possible D gene (6 bases). V was cut by 3 bases and J by 2 bases, with 9 bases left in between. The CDR3 has 13 amino acids. Germline CDR1 GTSNPN, CDR2 SVGIG (reference sequence). The CDR3 reads CAWSGSLTDTQYF. The CDR3 nucleotides are TGTGCCTGGAGCGGGAGTCTCACAGATACGCAGTATTTT.

This chain joins TRBV14 and TRBJ1-1, with TRBD1 as a possible D gene (6 bases). The germline V gene encodes CDR1 SGHDN and CDR2 FVKESK. With 4 bases removed from V and 5 bases from J, the gap between germline ends came to 14 bases. The CDR3 is 14 residues long. CDR3 bases: TGTGCCAGCAGCCTACGGACAGTTGCTACTGAAGCTTTCTTT. Amino acid sequence: CASSLRTVATEAFF.

The table lists this clonotype with many counts. The genes are TRBV12-3 or TRBV12-4 and TRBJ2-3; no clear D gene. The CDR3 spans 14 residues. V dropped 7 bases and J dropped 0 bases, with 11 bases sitting between them. CDR3 residues: CASTLGPSTDTQYF. In nucleotides, the CDR3 is TGTGCCAGCACCCTAGGGCCGAGCACAGATACGCAGTATTTT.

This clonotype appeared once. V gene TRBV7-9 combines with J gene TRBJ2-7; TRBD1 is a possible D gene (5 bases). The germline CDR1 and CDR2 sequences are SEHNR and FQNEAQ (reference sequence). The CDR3 extends over 15 amino acids. Trimming left V 1 base short and J 7 bases short, with 17 bases between. CDR3 bases: TGTGCCAGCAGCTTAGGCTTCGACAGAAGCAATGAGCAGTACTTC. This sequence encodes CASSLGFDRSNEQYF.

The rearrangement joins TRBV7-9 to TRBJ2-5; D gene uncertain. The germline CDR1 and CDR2 sequences are SEHNR and FQNEAQ (reference sequence). Trimming removed 1 base from V and 7 bases from J, with 10 bases in between. The CDR3 is made up of 13 amino acids. The CDR3 DNA follows: TGTGCCAGCAGCTTAGACCTTACCGGGACCCAGTACTTC. Protein product: CASSLDLTGTQYF.

The chain joins TRBV6-2 or TRBV6-3 to TRBJ2-3; D might be TRBD2 (5 bases). This CDR3 has 16 amino acids. From germline, CDR1 is MNHEY and CDR2 SVGEGT. V lost 2 bases to trimming and J lost 6 bases, with 18 bases between them. DNA for the CDR3: TGTGCCAGCAGTTACCGGAGACTAACACTTTCGGATACGCAGTATTTT. It is translated as CASSYRRLTLSDTQYF.

The J gene is TRBJ2-5, the V gene TRBV4-1, with D uncertain. V lost 4 bases, J lost 11 bases, and 23 bases lay in between. CDR3 size: 15 residues. Germline values: CDR1 MGHRA, CDR2 YSYEKL. In DNA form, the CDR3 reads TGCGCCAGCAGCCTCCATTCTGGTCGAGGCAGTGAGCAGTACTTC. Translating it yields CASSLHSGRGSEQYF.

The chain carries TRBV6-1 and TRBJ1-1, with 9 bases aligning to TRBD1. J was trimmed by 10 bases and V by 6 bases; bases with no gene match: 27. This CDR3 comprises 19 residues. CDR1 is MNHNS and CDR2 is SASEGT in the germline V gene. In DNA, the CDR3 is TGTGCCAGCAGACTAGCTCCCAACCGGGACAGGGAAGGTGGTCGGGTAGCTTTCTTT. Translated: CASRLAPNRDREGGRVAFF.

This clonotype came up once. This chain links TRBV20-1 with TRBJ2-1; the D call may be TRBD1 or TRBD2 (5 bases each). Germline CDR1 DFQATT, CDR2 SNEGSKA (reference sequence). V shed 6 bases and J shed 15 bases, with 21 bases lying between them. The CDR3 sequence is 12 residues long. CDR3 amino acids: CSARPQPGPGFF. CDR3 DNA sequence: TGCAGTGCCAGACCTCAGCCGGGACCGGGGTTCTTC.

DNA for the CDR3: TGCAGTGTCACCGGGACAAGCTCCTACGAGCAGTACTTC. Translated: CSVTGTSSYEQYF. V and J are TRBV20-1 and TRBJ2-7, with a tentative D call TRBD1 (6 bases). Trimming shortened V by 7 bases and J by 0 bases, and 13 bases separated the two germline ends. Germline CDR1 DFQATT, CDR2 SNEGSKA (reference sequence). This CDR3 contains 13 residues.

On this clonotype: Compared with germline, one end of the junction differs, possibly owing to a read error. The gene calls are TRBV20-1 and TRBJ1-2; TRBD1 is a possible D gene (6 bases). The CDR3 runs 15 residues. Germline CDR1 reads DFQATT; CDR2 reads SNEGSKA (reference sequence). The CDR3 coding sequence is TGCTGTGCTACGGACCGGGGGCAAGGCCCGTATGGCTACACCTTC. It is translated as CCATDRGQGPYGYTF.

This clonotype has more than one count but fewer than ten. The chain uses TRBV29-1 and TRBJ1-1, with D perhaps TRBD1 (5 bases). Trimming took off 4 bases at V and 0 bases at J, with 15 bases between the two ends. The CDR3 sequence is 15 residues long. From germline, CDR1 is SQVTM and CDR2 ANQGSEA. This CDR3 reads CSVGGAGGVNTEAFF. CDR3 DNA sequence: TGCAGCGTTGGAGGGGCAGGCGGGGTGAACACTGAAGCTTTCTTT.

The chain has TRBV14 and TRBJ2-1, with no clear D. The CDR3 covers 12 residues. Trimming stripped 2 bases from V and 7 bases from J, with 6 bases between. The germline gives CDR1 SGHDN, CDR2 FVKESK. The CDR3 reads CASSQLVNEQFF. In nucleotides, the CDR3 is TGTGCCAGCAGCCAATTAGTGAATGAGCAGTTCTTC.

This clonotype was seen a handful of times. The chain is built from TRBV7-2 and TRBJ2-7, with D unresolved. V was shortened by 6 bases and J by 1 base, with 10 bases between the two germline ends. The CDR3 loop spans 13 amino acids. CDR1 is SGHTA, CDR2 FQGNSA, per germline. The CDR3 coding sequence is TGTGCCAGCAGGCACCCCGGGTCCTACGAGCAGTACTTC. Residues: CASRHPGSYEQYF. The full variable domain, its missing parts supplied by reference TRBV7-2 and TRBJ2-7, is GAGVSQSPSNKVTEKGKDVELRCDPISGHTALYWYRQSLGQGLEFLIYFQGNSAPDKSGLPSDRFSAERTGGSVSTLTIQRTQQEDSAVYLCASRHPGSYEQYFGPGTRLTVT.

About this clonotype: This clone may be a read error of a much larger clone one base away. The chain carries TRBV6-6 and TRBJ2-3; D remains unclear. The CDR3 length is 12 residues. Germline CDR1 MNHNY, CDR2 SVGAGI (reference sequence). CDR3 nucleotides: TGTGCCAGCAGCCCCTACAGAGATGCGCAGTATTTT. Residues: CASSPYRDAQYF.

The table lists this clonotype with a few counts. The V gene is TRBV27, the J gene TRBJ2-4, with D possibly called TRBD1 or TRBD2 (6 bases each). This CDR3 comprises 14 residues. Trimming pared 2 bases from V and 13 bases from J, leaving 18 bases between. The germline V gene encodes CDR1 MNHEY and CDR2 SMNVEV (reference sequence). CDR3 DNA: TGTGCCAGCAGTTTAGCGCGATACAGGGAGGTGCAGTACTTC. Amino acid sequence: CASSLARYREVQYF.

This clonotype was detected a few times. The chain recombines TRBV28 with TRBJ2-1; D may be TRBD2 (6 bases). V was trimmed by 2 bases and J by 5 bases, leaving 16 bases between them. Germline V gives CDR1 MDHEN, CDR2 SYDVKM. The CDR3 has 16 amino acids. The CDR3 reads CASSLRIGGVNNEQFF. CDR3 DNA sequence: TGTGCCAGCAGTTTACGAATCGGGGGAGTAAACAATGAGCAGTTCTTC.

The gene calls are TRBV5-1 and TRBJ2-5; 9 nucleotides agree with TRBD1. Losses at the gene ends were 6 bases for V and 4 bases for J; bases not matched to a gene: 13. The CDR3 is made up of 16 amino acids. Per germline, CDR1 SGHRS and CDR2 YFSETQ. The CDR3, as DNA: TGCGCCAGCACGAGACAGGGGGACGTCGTAGGAGAGACCCAGTACTTC. As protein: CASTRQGDVVGETQYF. Looking up the rest from reference TRBV5-1 and TRBJ2-5 gives the full variable domain: KAGVTQTPRYLIKTRGQQVTLSCSPISGHRSVSWYQQTPGQGLQFLFEYFSETQRNKGNFPGRFSGRQFSNSRSEMNVSTLELGDSALYLCASTRQGDVVGETQYFGPGTRLLVL.

This clonotype occurred a few times. The DNA for the CDR3 is TGTGCCAGCAAGATTGGACTAGCGGGCTCCTACAATGAGCAGTACTTC. It is translated as CASKIGLAGSYNEQYF. The chain links TRBV12-3 or TRBV12-4 to TRBJ2-4, with 11 positions matching TRBD2. The CDR3 is made up of 16 amino acids. V was clipped by 7 bases and J by 13 bases; unmatched bases: 18.

This clonotype was detected only a few times. This rearrangement joins TRBV6-2 or TRBV6-3 to TRBJ1-2; TRBD1 matches at 8 bases. Unmatched junction bases numbered 7, after V lost 6 bases and J lost 4 bases. Germline CDR1 and CDR2: MNHEY and SVGEGT. The CDR3 contains 14 residues. In DNA, the CDR3 is TGTGCCAGCAGCGACAGGGGTTCGACCTATGGCTACACCTTC. Amino acid sequence: CASSDRGSTYGYTF.

This clonotype has only a few counts. The gene calls are TRBV12-3 or TRBV12-4 and TRBJ1-4; a weak D match, TRBD1 (5 bases). Trimming left V 2 bases short and J 10 bases short, with 11 bases between. The CDR3 consists of 13 residues. This chain's CDR3 is CASSLRRDGKLFF. The CDR3 region has the DNA TGTGCCAGCAGTTTAAGAAGGGACGGAAAACTGTTTTTT.

This clonotype turned up a few times. J is TRBJ2-7 and V is TRBV20-1; possible D gene TRBD2, 6 bases. The germline V gene has CDR1 DFQATT and CDR2 SNEGSKA (reference sequence). This CDR3 contains 13 residues. The V end lost 5 bases, the J end lost 4 bases, and 15 bases lay between the germline ends. The CDR3 coding sequence is TGCAGTGCTGCCTTGGTAGCGGAATACGAGCAGTACTTC. It specifies CSAALVAEYEQYF.